The 32 T cell receptor beta chains below were found in one sample sequenced in a study of identical twins. TCRdb reprocessed the 5' RACE reads via MiXCR and lists one record per CDR3 protein. This sample has more than 1.5 million distinct CDR3 sequences, with about 30% found just once. Sequences were obtained from cord blood. The receptor source for this set is a newborn girl in good health.

This clonotype was detected a few times. This rearrangement joins TRBV20-1 to TRBJ2-7; D is ambiguous. V lost 0 bases and J 2 bases, leaving 11 bases between the germline ends. The CDR3 has 14 residues. Germline loops: CDR1 DFQATT, CDR2 SNEGSKA (reference sequence). Here the CDR3 DNA reads TGCAGTGCTAGAGATCTCGACACCACCTACGAGCAGTACTTC. It translates to CSARDLDTTYEQYF.

This clonotype was observed many times. This chain links TRBV4-2 with TRBJ2-1, with 7 bases that match TRBD2. The V and J ends lost 0 bases and 5 bases, in that order; junction bases with no gene match: 4. The CDR3 is 15 residues long. Germline loops: CDR1 LGHNA, CDR2 YNFKEQ. CDR3 sequence (DNA): TGTGCCAGCAGCCAAGAGTTCGGGGGGAACAATGAGCAGTTCTTC. This encodes CASSQEFGGNNEQFF.

The chain combines TRBV20-1 with TRBJ1-6; the D is unclear. The V and J ends lost 3 bases and 13 bases respectively, with 16 bases between them. The CDR3 runs 13 residues. CDR1 and CDR2 (germline): DFQATT, SNEGSKA (reference sequence). The CDR3 is CSARIPGIQPLHF. DNA of the CDR3: TGCAGTGCTAGGATCCCGGGCATTCAGCCCCTCCACTTT.

The chain employs TRBV20-1 and TRBJ1-5, with D perhaps matching TRBD1 (6 bases). This CDR3 contains 14 residues. Germline V CDR1 and CDR2: DFQATT, SNEGSKA (reference sequence). V was cut by 1 base and J by 4 bases, with 11 bases left in between. The CDR3 sequence is CSARGKQGNQPQHF. DNA of the CDR3: TGCAGTGCTAGAGGGAAACAGGGAAATCAGCCCCAGCATTTT.

The J gene is TRBJ2-3, the V gene TRBV7-9; D unresolved. The CDR3 length is 15 residues. Trimming took off 2 bases at V and 0 bases at J, with 9 bases between the two ends. The germline V gene encodes CDR1 SEHNR and CDR2 FQNEAQ (reference sequence). CDR3 residues: CASSLWVGSTDTQYF. In DNA form, the CDR3 reads TGTGCCAGCAGCTTATGGGTAGGAAGCACAGATACGCAGTATTTT.

The table lists this clonotype with a few counts. This chain uses TRBV6-1 with TRBJ2-1; 11 positions agree with TRBD2. The V gene end was trimmed by 6 bases and the J gene end by 0 bases; junction bases not matched to a gene: 7. The CDR3 consists of 17 residues. The germline V gene encodes CDR1 MNHNS and CDR2 SASEGT. The CDR3 is CASRASGRIGSYNEQFF. The DNA for the CDR3 is TGTGCCAGCAGGGCTAGCGGGAGGATAGGCTCCTACAATGAGCAGTTCTTC.

V and J are TRBV9 and TRBJ2-1; no definite D call. Germline CDR1 reads SGDLS; CDR2 reads YYNGEE. CDR3 length equals 14 residues. Trimming removed 1 base at V and 5 bases at J, with 10 bases between. The CDR3 DNA reads as TGTGCCAGCAGCGTAACCCGAAAAAACAATGAGCAGTTCTTC. Its translation: CASSVTRKNNEQFF. Together with reference TRBV9 and TRBJ2-1, the CDR3 gives the full variable domain: DSGVTQTPKHLITATGQRVTLRCSPRSGDLSVYWYQQSLDQGLQFLIQYYNGEERAKGNILERFSAQQFPDLHSELNLSSLELGDSALYFCASSVTRKNNEQFFGPGTRLTVL.

The J gene is TRBJ1-1, the V gene TRBV20-1, with a weak D call TRBD1 (6 bases). The CDR3 is made up of 14 amino acids. From germline, CDR1 is DFQATT and CDR2 SNEGSKA (reference sequence). Trimming took off 0 bases at V and 0 bases at J, with 8 bases between the two ends. CDR3: CSARDHRVNTEAFF. The DNA for the CDR3 is TGCAGTGCTAGAGATCACAGGGTGAACACTGAAGCTTTCTTT.

This clonotype was detected many times. The CDR3 coding sequence is TGCGCCAGCAGCTTGGGGACAATTGGCAATCAGCCCCAGCATTTT. Encoded protein: CASSLGTIGNQPQHF. This chain connects TRBV5-1 to TRBJ1-5; maybe TRBD1 (5 bases). This CDR3 contains 15 residues. V gave up 0 bases and J gave up 2 bases, with 9 bases separating them. Germline V gene lookup returns CDR1 SGHRS and CDR2 YFSETQ.

The chain couples TRBV5-1 to TRBJ2-1; D is undetermined. Deletions cut 0 bases from V and 1 base from J, with 17 bases between. Germline CDR1 and CDR2: SGHRS and YFSETQ. The CDR3 has 18 amino acids. The CDR3 nucleotides read TGCGCCAGCAGCTTGGGAAGTGATCCTGGAAGGTCCTACAATGAGCAGTTCTTC. As protein: CASSLGSDPGRSYNEQFF.

As to this clonotype: It may be a read error: a sequence one base away is much more abundant. The gene calls are TRBV9 and TRBJ2-7; TRBD2 matches at 7 bases. Unmatched junction bases numbered 13, after V lost 10 bases and J lost 3 bases. There are 14 residues in the CDR3. Germline V gene sequence: CDR1 SGDLS, CDR2 YYNGEE. The CDR3 loop reads CAGISGTNGYEQYF. The CDR3 region has the DNA TGTGCCGGAATTTCCGGGACTAACGGCTACGAGCAGTACTTC.

The chain couples TRBV20-1 to TRBJ2-1, with 11 bases that match TRBD2. From germline, CDR1 is DFQATT and CDR2 SNEGSKA (reference sequence). CDR3 length equals 16 residues. The V and J ends lost 2 bases and 8 bases, in that order; junction bases with no gene match: 11. CDR3 amino acids: CSARSGTSGFRDEQFF. CDR3 sequence (DNA): TGCAGTGCTAGATCCGGGACTAGCGGCTTTAGGGATGAGCAGTTCTTC.

The rearrangement joins TRBV3-1 to TRBJ1-2, with D perhaps TRBD1 (5 bases). V gave up 0 bases and J gave up 6 bases, with 11 bases separating them. CDR1 is LGHDT, CDR2 YNNKEL, per germline (reference sequence). The CDR3 is made up of 14 amino acids. For the CDR3, the DNA is TGTGCCAGCAGCCAAGACTCAGGGAGAAATGGCTACACCTTC. Translation gives CASSQDSGRNGYTF. Full variable domain (rest looked up from reference TRBV3-1 and TRBJ1-2): DTAVSQTPKYLVTQMGNDKSIKCEQNLGHDTMYWYKQDSKKFLKIMFSYNNKELIINETVPNRFSPKSPDKAHLNLHINSLELGDSAVYFCASSQDSGRNGYTFGSGTRLTVV.

This chain uses TRBV20-1 with TRBJ1-1; TRBD1 agrees at 10 bases. CDR1 and CDR2 (germline): DFQATT, SNEGSKA (reference sequence). This CDR3 spans 15 amino acids. V was clipped by 5 bases and J by 1 base; unmatched bases: 7. The CDR3 region has the DNA TGCAGTGCTCGGGACAGGGGCCGGAGGAACACTGAAGCTTTCTTT. It codes for CSARDRGRRNTEAFF.

This clonotype has just a few counts. The chain has TRBV29-1 and TRBJ1-3; 8 bases agree with TRBD1. Germline CDR1 is SQVTM and CDR2 is ANQGSEA. The CDR3 length is 14 residues. Trimming removed 6 bases from V and 0 bases from J; junction bases left unmatched: 4. The CDR3 loop reads CSVLTGASGNTIYF. The CDR3 coding sequence is TGCAGCGTCTTGACAGGGGCCTCTGGAAACACCATATATTTT.

This clonotype was counted at least ten times. This chain joins TRBV12-3 or TRBV12-4 and TRBJ2-7, with D perhaps TRBD2 (5 bases). The V and J ends lost 7 bases and 7 bases respectively, with 11 bases between them. This CDR3 is 11 amino acids long. CDR3 protein: CASKAGGEQYF. CDR3 nucleotides: TGTGCCAGCAAGGCGGGCGGTGAGCAGTACTTC.

The V call is TRBV19, the J call TRBJ2-3; D unclear. In germline, CDR1 is LNHDA, CDR2 SQIVND (reference sequence). The CDR3 is made up of 13 amino acids. Trimming stripped 4 bases from V and 2 bases from J, with 7 bases between. The CDR3 nucleotides are TGTGCCAGTAGTAATGGTGTCACAGATACGCAGTATTTT. It translates to CASSNGVTDTQYF.

This chain joins TRBV7-2 and TRBJ1-2, with 9 bases identical to TRBD1. J gave up 8 bases and V 1 base, and 11 bases lay outside the gene matches. CDR3 length equals 16 residues. The germline gives CDR1 SGHTA, CDR2 FQGNSA. The CDR3 bases are TGTGCCAGCAGCTTAGGTTGGGGGACAGGGCAGGGCGGCTACACCTTC. Its protein product is CASSLGWGTGQGGYTF.

This clonotype was seen a few times. The rearrangement links TRBV28 to TRBJ2-7, with 10 nucleotides matching TRBD1. After removal of 5 bases from V and 0 bases from J, the junction contained 7 bases not matched to a gene. This CDR3 is built from 16 residues. From germline, CDR1 is MDHEN and CDR2 SYDVKM. The CDR3: CASSRQGARHSYEQYF. The CDR3 DNA reads TGTGCCAGCAGTAGACAGGGGGCTCGACACTCCTACGAGCAGTACTTC.

The chain carries TRBV6-6 and TRBJ1-2; TRBD1 is a possible D gene (6 bases). V gave up 0 bases and J gave up 6 bases, with 11 bases separating them. This CDR3 is 14 amino acids long. Germline lookup yields CDR1 MNHNY and CDR2 SVGAGI (reference sequence). CDR3 sequence reads: CASSYSVEGDGYTF. Here the CDR3 DNA reads TGTGCCAGCAGTTACTCGGTGGAGGGGGATGGCTACACCTTC.

The chain is built from TRBV13 and TRBJ2-7, with a possible D match to TRBD2 (5 bases). This CDR3 has 14 amino acids. CDR1 and CDR2 (germline): PRHDT, FYEKMQ (reference sequence). V lost 0 bases and J 6 bases, leaving 12 bases between the germline ends. As DNA, the CDR3 is TGTGCCAGCAGCTTAGGGGGAGCTACTTTCGAGCAGTACTTC. It encodes CASSLGGATFEQYF.

The chain uses TRBV10-3 and TRBJ1-2; D gene unclear. The CDR3 is 13 residues long. Germline V CDR1 and CDR2: ENHRY, SYGVKD. Between the trimmed V and J ends, which lost 8 bases and 3 bases, there was a span of 13 bases. The CDR3 bases are TGTGCCATCGGGAGAGCGTCGGACTATGGCTACACCTTC. This codes for CAIGRASDYGYTF.

The gene calls are TRBV27 and TRBJ2-4; D is uncertain. Deletions cut 4 bases from V and 4 bases from J, with 14 bases between. Looked up from germline, CDR1 is MNHEY and CDR2 is SMNVEV (reference sequence). This CDR3 is 15 amino acids long. CDR3 protein: CASSWHGLFKNIQYF. CDR3 bases: TGTGCCAGCAGTTGGCACGGGCTGTTTAAAAACATTCAGTACTTC.

The V gene is TRBV10-3, the J gene TRBJ1-1; 10 bases are shared with TRBD1. J was trimmed by 3 bases and V by 6 bases; bases with no gene match: 4. The germline V gene has CDR1 ENHRY and CDR2 SYGVKD. CDR3 length equals 14 residues. CDR3 DNA: TGTGCCATCAGCGGGACAGGGGTGGACACTGAAGCTTTCTTT. Amino acids: CAISGTGVDTEAFF.

The chain couples TRBV10-3 to TRBJ1-4, with D possibly matching TRBD1 (6 bases). Germline assignment: CDR1 ENHRY and CDR2 SYGVKD. The CDR3 runs 15 residues. Trimming cost V 8 bases and J 0 bases, with 13 bases left between them. The DNA for the CDR3 is TGTGCCATCCGAAGACAGGACGCAACTAATGAAAAACTGTTTTTT. Translation: CAIRRQDATNEKLFF.

The sample holds a few counts of this clonotype. The chain combines TRBV5-1 with TRBJ2-5; weak D call: TRBD2 (6 bases). This CDR3 region has 15 residues. Trimming shortened V by 4 bases and J by 2 bases, and 15 bases separated the two germline ends. Per germline, CDR1 SGHRS and CDR2 YFSETQ. CDR3 in amino acids: CASSVRLGRQETQYF. As DNA, the CDR3 is TGCGCCAGCAGCGTGCGGCTCGGGAGACAAGAGACCCAGTACTTC.

The CDR3 spells CASSLVALTGKGSYNEQYF. The DNA of the CDR3 is TGTGCCAGCAGCTTAGTTGCCCTAACAGGGAAAGGCTCCTACAATGAGCAGTACTTC. The V and J genes are TRBV7-9 and TRBJ2-1; D is possibly TRBD1 (6 bases). TRBJ2-7 matches the DNA end more closely, so the J call is doubtful. The CDR3 covers 19 residues. Germline values: CDR1 SEHNR, CDR2 FQNEAQ (reference sequence).

The chain combines TRBV10-3 with TRBJ2-7; D may be TRBD1 (6 bases). The CDR3 is 15 amino acids. Trimming removed 6 bases at V and 0 bases at J, with 15 bases between. Germline V gene lookup returns CDR1 ENHRY and CDR2 SYGVKD. The CDR3 DNA reads TGTGCCATCAGAATACAGGGCCCCAGCTCCTACGAGCAGTACTTC. Residues: CAIRIQGPSSYEQYF.

This clonotype was found a few times. This chain connects TRBV12-5 to TRBJ1-1; a possible D gene is TRBD1 (5 bases). This CDR3 has 11 residues. The germline V gene encodes CDR1 LGHNT and CDR2 FRNRAP. V was pared by 6 bases and J by 9 bases, with 11 bases between. This CDR3 is CASGREGQAFF. The CDR3 DNA is TGTGCTAGTGGCCGAGAGGGGCAAGCTTTCTTT.

This clonotype was found many times. The rearrangement links TRBV27 to TRBJ2-1; no firm D call. The CDR3 totals 13 residues. CDR1 and CDR2 (germline): MNHEY, SMNVEV (reference sequence). Between the trimmed V and J ends, which lost 0 bases and 3 bases, there was a span of 3 bases. The CDR3 DNA follows: TGTGCCAGCAGTTTATCAGTCTACAATGAGCAGTTCTTC. This gives the protein CASSLSVYNEQFF.

V usage is TRBV5-1 and J usage is TRBJ2-7, with D unresolved. V gave up 4 bases and J gave up 6 bases, with 14 bases separating them. This CDR3 has 13 amino acids. Germline lookup yields CDR1 SGHRS and CDR2 YFSETQ. The CDR3 is CASSAFPGTEQYF. CDR3 in DNA: TGCGCCAGCAGCGCCTTCCCTGGCACCGAGCAGTACTTC.

This clonotype has more than one count but fewer than ten. V usage is TRBV9 and J usage is TRBJ1-6, with 8 nucleotides matching TRBD1. Losses at the gene ends were 3 bases for V and 10 bases for J; bases not matched to a gene: 9. The CDR3 has 15 residues. The germline V gene encodes CDR1 SGDLS and CDR2 YYNGEE. CDR3: CASSGRQGRESPLHF. Here the CDR3 DNA reads TGTGCCAGCAGCGGAAGACAGGGGCGGGAGTCACCCCTCCACTTT.